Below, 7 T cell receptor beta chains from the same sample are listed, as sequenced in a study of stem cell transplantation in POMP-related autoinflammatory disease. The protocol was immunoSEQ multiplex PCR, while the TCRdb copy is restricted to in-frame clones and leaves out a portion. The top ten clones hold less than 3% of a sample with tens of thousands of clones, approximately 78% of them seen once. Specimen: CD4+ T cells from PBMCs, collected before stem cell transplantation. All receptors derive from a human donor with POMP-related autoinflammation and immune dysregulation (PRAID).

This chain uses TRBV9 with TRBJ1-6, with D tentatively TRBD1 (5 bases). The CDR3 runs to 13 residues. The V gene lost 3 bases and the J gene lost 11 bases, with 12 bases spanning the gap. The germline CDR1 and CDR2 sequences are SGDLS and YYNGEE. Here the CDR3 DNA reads TGTGCCAGCAGCGGCGGACACTGGGCACCCCTCCACTTT. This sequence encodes CASSGGHWAPLHF.

The CDR3 nucleotides are TGTGCCAGCAGCTTAGACAGGGGGTACCAAGAGACCCAGTACTTC. Protein: CASSLDRGYQETQYF. The chain carries TRBV11-2 and TRBJ2-5; 7 nucleotides agree with TRBD1. Germline assignment: CDR1 SGHAT and CDR2 FQNNGV. J gave up 0 bases and V 0 bases, and 1 base lay outside the gene matches. This CDR3 contains 15 residues.

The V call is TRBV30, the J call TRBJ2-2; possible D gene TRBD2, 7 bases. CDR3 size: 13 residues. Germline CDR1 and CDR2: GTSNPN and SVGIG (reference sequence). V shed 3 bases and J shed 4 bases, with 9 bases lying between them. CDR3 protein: CAWRAGATGELFF. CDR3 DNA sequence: TGTGCCTGGAGGGCGGGGGCCACCGGGGAGCTGTTTTTT.

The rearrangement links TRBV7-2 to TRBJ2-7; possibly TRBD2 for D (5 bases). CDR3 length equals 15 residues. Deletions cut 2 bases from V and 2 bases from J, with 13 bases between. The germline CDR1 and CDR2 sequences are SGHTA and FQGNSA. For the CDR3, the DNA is TGTGCCAGCAGCTTAAGCGGACCAATACCCTACGAGCAGTACTTC. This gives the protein CASSLSGPIPYEQYF.

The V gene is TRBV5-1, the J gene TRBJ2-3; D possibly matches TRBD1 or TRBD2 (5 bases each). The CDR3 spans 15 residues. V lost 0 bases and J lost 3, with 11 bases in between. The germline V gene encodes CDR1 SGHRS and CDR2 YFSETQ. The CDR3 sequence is CASSLVPEGTDTQYF. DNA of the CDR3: TGCGCCAGCAGCTTGGTCCCAGAGGGGACAGATACGCAGTATTTT.

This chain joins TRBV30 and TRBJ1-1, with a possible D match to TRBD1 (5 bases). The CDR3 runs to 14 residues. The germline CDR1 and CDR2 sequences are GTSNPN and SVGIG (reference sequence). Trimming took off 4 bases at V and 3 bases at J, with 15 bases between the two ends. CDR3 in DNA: TGTGCCTGGATCCAGGCCTGGGGGGACACTGAAGCTTTCTTT. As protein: CAWIQAWGDTEAFF.

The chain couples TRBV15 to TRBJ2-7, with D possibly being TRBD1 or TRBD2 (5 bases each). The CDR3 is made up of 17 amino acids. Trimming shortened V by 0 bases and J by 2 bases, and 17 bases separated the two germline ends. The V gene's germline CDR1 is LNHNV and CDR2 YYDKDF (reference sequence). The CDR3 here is CATSRDPLGDAAYEQYF. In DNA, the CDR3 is TGTGCCACCAGCAGAGATCCCTTGGGGGACGCGGCCTACGAGCAGTACTTC.